This T cell receptor beta chain was identified during a study of T-cell reconstitution after alpha-beta-depleted transplantation in children. Preparation of the TCRbeta library used unique molecular identifiers. TCRdb re-called the PCR reads through MiXCR, storing one row per CDR3 protein. This table holds hundreds of thousands of distinct CDR3 sequences, around 16% found once. This CDR3 has 13 amino acids. Trimming left V 8 bases short and J 7 bases short, with 15 bases between. Germline V gene sequence: CDR1 MNHNS, CDR2 SASEGT. The receptor's source is a human donor who donated a stem cell graft to a child with acute myeloid leukemia. This chain connects TRBV6-1 to TRBJ2-1; D unclear. Here the sequenced sample was PBMCs from the stem cell graft donor, taken from the stem cell graft. CDR3 nucleotide sequence: TGTGCCAGCCGCCGGGCCATGACTAATGAGCAGTTCTTC. Translating gives CASRRAMTNEQFF.